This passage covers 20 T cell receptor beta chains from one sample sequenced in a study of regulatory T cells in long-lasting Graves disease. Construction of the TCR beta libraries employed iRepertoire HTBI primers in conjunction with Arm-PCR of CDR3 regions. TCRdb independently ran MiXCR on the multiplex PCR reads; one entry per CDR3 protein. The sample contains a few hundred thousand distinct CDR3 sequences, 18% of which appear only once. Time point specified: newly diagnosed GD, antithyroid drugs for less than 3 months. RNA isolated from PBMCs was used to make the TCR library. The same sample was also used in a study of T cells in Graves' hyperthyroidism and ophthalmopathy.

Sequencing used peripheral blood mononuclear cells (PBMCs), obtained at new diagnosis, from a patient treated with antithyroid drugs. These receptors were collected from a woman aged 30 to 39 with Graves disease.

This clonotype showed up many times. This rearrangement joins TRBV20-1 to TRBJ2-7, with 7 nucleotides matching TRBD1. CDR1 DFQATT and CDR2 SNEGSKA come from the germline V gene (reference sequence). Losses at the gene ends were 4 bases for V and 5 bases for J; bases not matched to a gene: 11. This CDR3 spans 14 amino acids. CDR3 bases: TGCAGTGCTAAGACTACAGGGGAAGTACACGAGCAGTACTTC. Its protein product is CSAKTTGEVHEQYF.

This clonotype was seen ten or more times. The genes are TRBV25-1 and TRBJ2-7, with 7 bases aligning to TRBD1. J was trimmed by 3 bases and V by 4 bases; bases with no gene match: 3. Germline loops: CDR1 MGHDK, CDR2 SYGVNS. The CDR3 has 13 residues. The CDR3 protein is CASSVRQGYEQYF. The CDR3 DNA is TGTGCCAGCAGTGTTAGACAGGGCTACGAGCAGTACTTC.

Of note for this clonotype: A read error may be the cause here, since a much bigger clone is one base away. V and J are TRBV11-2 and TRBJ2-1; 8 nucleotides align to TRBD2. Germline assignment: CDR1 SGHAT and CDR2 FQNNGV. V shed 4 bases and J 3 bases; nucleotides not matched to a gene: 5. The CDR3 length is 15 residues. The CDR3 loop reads CASSSRGGLYNEQFF. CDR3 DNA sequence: TGTGCCAGCAGCTCCCGGGGGGGCCTCTACAATGAGCAGTTCTTC.

As DNA, the CDR3 is TGCGCCAGCAGCGCGGACTACTCCTACAATGAGCAGTTCTTC. Protein product: CASSADYSYNEQFF. The V and J genes are TRBV5-1 and TRBJ2-1; possible D gene TRBD2, 6 bases. This CDR3 contains 14 residues. The V gene's germline CDR1 is SGHRS and CDR2 YFSETQ. V lost 4 bases, J lost 0 bases, and 8 bases lay in between.

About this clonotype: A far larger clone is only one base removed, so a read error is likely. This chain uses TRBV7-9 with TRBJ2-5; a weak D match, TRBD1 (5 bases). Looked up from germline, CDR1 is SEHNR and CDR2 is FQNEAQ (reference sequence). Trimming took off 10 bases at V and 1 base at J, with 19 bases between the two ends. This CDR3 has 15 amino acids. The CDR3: CANSGRQGLQETQYF. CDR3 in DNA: TGTGCCAACAGTGGTCGGCAGGGCCTCCAAGAGACCCAGTACTTC.

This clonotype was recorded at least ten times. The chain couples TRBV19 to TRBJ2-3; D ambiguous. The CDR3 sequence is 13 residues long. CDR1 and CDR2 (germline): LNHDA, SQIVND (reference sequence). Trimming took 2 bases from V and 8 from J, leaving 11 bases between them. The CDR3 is CASSISKGPTQYF. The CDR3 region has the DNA TGTGCCAGTAGTATAAGTAAAGGACCTACGCAGTATTTT.

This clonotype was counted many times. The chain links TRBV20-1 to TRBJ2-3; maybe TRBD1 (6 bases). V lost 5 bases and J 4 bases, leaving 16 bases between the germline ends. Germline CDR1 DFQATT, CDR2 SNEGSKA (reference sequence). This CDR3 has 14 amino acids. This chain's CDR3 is CSAPPRGRADTQYF. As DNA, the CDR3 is TGCAGTGCTCCGCCCAGGGGTAGAGCAGATACGCAGTATTTT.

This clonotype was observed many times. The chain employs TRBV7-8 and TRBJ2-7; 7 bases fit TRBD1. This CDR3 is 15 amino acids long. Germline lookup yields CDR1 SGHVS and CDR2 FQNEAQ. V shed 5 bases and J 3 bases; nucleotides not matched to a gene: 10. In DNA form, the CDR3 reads TGTGCCAGCAGCCAAGCCGGGACAGTACTCTACGAGCAGTACTTC. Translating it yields CASSQAGTVLYEQYF. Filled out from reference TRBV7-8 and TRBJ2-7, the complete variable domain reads GAGVSQSPRYKVAKRGQDVALRCDPISGHVSLFWYQQALGQGPEFLTYFQNEAQLDKSGLPSDRFFAERPEGSVSTLKIQRTQQEDSAVYLCASSQAGTVLYEQYFGPGTRLTVT.

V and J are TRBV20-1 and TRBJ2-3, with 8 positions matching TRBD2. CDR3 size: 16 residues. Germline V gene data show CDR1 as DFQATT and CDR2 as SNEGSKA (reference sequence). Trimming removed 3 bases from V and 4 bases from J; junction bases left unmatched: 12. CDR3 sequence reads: CSASPFRGGVPDTQYF. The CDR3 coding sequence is TGCAGTGCTAGCCCCTTCCGGGGGGGCGTTCCAGATACGCAGTATTTT.

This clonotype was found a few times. This CDR3 reads CASSQSPSSVETQYF. The CDR3 DNA is TGTGCCAGCAGCCAGTCCCCCTCGTCTGTGGAGACCCAGTACTTC. The rearrangement links TRBV4-2 to TRBJ2-5; D remains unclear. This CDR3 has 15 residues. Germline V lookup: CDR1 LGHNA, CDR2 YNFKEQ. V lost 3 bases and J 5 bases, leaving 16 bases between the germline ends.

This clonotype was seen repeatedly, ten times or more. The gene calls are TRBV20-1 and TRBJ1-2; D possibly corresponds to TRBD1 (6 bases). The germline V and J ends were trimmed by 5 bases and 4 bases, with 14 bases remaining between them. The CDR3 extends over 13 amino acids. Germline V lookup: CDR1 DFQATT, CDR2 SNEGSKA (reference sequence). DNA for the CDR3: TGCAGTGCTTGGGGAGCAGGGGCCTATGGCTACACCTTC. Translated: CSAWGAGAYGYTF.

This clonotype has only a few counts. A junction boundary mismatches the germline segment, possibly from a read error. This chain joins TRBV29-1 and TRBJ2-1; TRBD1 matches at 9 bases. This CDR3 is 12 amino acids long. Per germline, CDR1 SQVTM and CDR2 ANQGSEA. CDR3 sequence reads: CSGHTGGNKQFF. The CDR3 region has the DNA TGCAGCGGTCATACAGGGGGCAATAAGCAGTTCTTC.

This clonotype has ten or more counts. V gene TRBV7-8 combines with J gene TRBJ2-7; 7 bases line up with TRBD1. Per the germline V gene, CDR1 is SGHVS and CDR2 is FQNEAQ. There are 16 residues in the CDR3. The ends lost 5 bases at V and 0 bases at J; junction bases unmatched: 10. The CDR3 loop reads CASSPSAGTASYEQYF. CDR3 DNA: TGTGCCAGCAGCCCATCAGCCGGGACAGCCTCCTACGAGCAGTACTTC.

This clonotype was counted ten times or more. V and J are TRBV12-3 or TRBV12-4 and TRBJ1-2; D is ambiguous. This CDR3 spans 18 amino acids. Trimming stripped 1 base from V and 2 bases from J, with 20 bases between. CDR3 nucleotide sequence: TGTGCCAGCAGTTTAGTTCCGGGAAACAAAAAGCTAAACTATGGCTACACCTTC. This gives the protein CASSLVPGNKKLNYGYTF.

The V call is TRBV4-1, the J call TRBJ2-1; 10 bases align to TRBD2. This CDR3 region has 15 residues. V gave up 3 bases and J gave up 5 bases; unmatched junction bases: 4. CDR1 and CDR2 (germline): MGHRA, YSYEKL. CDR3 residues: CASSHSGLANNEQFF. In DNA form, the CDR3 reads TGCGCCAGCAGCCATTCGGGACTAGCGAACAATGAGCAGTTCTTC.

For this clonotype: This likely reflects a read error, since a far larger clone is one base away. For the CDR3, the DNA is TGTGCCGGCAGCTCCAACACCTACGAGCAGTACTTC. Amino acids: CAGSSNTYEQYF. The chain couples TRBV5-1 to TRBJ2-7; D is unresolved. Germline CDR1 and CDR2: SGHRS and YFSETQ. This CDR3 contains 12 residues.

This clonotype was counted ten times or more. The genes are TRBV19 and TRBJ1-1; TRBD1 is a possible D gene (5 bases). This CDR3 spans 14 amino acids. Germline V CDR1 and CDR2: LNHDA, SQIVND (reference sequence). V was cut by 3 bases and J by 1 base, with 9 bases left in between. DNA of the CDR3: TGTGCCAGTAGTATTATAGGGACGAACACTGAAGCTTTCTTT. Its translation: CASSIIGTNTEAFF. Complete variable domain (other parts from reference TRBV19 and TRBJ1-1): DGGITQSPKYLFRKEGQNVTLSCEQNLNHDAMYWYRQDPGQGLRLIYYSQIVNDFQKGDIAEGYSVSREKKESFPLTVTSAQKNPTAFYLCASSIIGTNTEAFFGQGTRLTVV.

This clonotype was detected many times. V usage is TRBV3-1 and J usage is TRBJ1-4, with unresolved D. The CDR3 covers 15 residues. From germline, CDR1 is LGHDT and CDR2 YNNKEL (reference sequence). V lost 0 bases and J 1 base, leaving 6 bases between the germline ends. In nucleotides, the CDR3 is TGTGCCAGCAGCCAAGACCCGGGAACTAATGAAAAACTGTTTTTT. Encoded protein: CASSQDPGTNEKLFF.

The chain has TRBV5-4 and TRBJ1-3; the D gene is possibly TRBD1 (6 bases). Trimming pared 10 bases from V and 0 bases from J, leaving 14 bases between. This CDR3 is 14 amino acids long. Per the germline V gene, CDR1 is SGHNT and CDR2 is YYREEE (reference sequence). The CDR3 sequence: CAFGQTFSGNTIYF. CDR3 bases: TGTGCCTTTGGACAGACTTTCTCTGGAAACACCATATATTTT.

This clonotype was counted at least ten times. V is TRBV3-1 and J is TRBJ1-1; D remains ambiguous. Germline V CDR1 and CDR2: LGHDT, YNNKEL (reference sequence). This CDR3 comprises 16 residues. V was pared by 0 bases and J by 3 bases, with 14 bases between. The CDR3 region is CASSQDLLGGDTEAFF. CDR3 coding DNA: TGTGCCAGCAGCCAAGATCTCCTGGGCGGGGACACTGAAGCTTTCTTT. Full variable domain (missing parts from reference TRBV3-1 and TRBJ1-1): DTAVSQTPKYLVTQMGNDKSIKCEQNLGHDTMYWYKQDSKKFLKIMFSYNNKELIINETVPNRFSPKSPDKAHLNLHINSLELGDSAVYFCASSQDLLGGDTEAFFGQGTRLTVV.